The 11 T cell receptor beta chains in this list originate from one sample, sequenced in a study of blood T cell repertoires in COVID-19. Generated by immunoSEQ multiplex PCR, the TCRdb table keeps only in-frame clones and is missing some. Found here are 300,000 to 450,000 clones, around 85% of them singletons; the top ten hold approximately 3.6%. Sample: peripheral blood. Receptors were obtained from a woman under 30 with acute or convalescent COVID-19.

This clone was counted once. The gene calls are TRBV6-6 and TRBJ2-2, with D possibly TRBD1 on 5 matching bases. Per the germline V gene, CDR1 is MNHNY and CDR2 is SVGAGI (reference sequence). This CDR3 is built from 14 residues. Between the trimmed V and J ends, which lost 6 bases and 2 bases, there was a span of 10 bases. CDR3 in DNA: TGTGCCAGCAGCCTCGACAGAAACACCGGGGAGCTGTTTTTT. It translates to CASSLDRNTGELFF.

This clone was observed once. The V call is TRBV6-5, the J call TRBJ1-2; 7 nucleotides line up with TRBD1. CDR3 length: 15 amino acids. V lost 4 bases, J lost 4 bases, and 9 bases stayed unmatched. Germline CDR1 MNHEY, CDR2 SVGAGI. The CDR3 spells CASSSGQVRTYGYTF. In DNA form, the CDR3 reads TGTGCCAGCAGTTCTGGACAGGTGCGGACCTATGGCTACACCTTC.

The chain joins TRBV2 to TRBJ1-1; perhaps TRBD1 as D (6 bases). Trimming shortened V by 6 bases and J by 0 bases, and 11 bases separated the two germline ends. Germline V CDR1 and CDR2: SNHLY, FYNNEI. This CDR3 has 14 amino acids. The CDR3 bases are TGTGCCAGCAGCGAGACAGGTCTGAACACTGAAGCTTTCTTT. Translating gives CASSETGLNTEAFF.

This clone was counted ten times or more. This chain links TRBV7-9 with TRBJ2-1; no definite D call. The CDR3 spans 16 residues. V was trimmed by 2 bases and J by 2 bases, leaving 13 bases between them. Looked up from germline, CDR1 is SEHNR and CDR2 is FQNEAQ (reference sequence). CDR3 loop: CASSLPKELPYNEQFF. The CDR3 DNA follows: TGTGCCAGCAGCTTACCCAAGGAGCTCCCCTACAATGAGCAGTTCTTC.

About this clone itself: Because the CDR3's place on the DNA is in doubt, the DNA is left out and the CDR3 is given as listed by TCRdb. Distinct nucleotide sequences in the sample also encode this CDR3. This rearrangement joins TRBV28 to TRBJ1-2; TRBD1 was called by the table and not checked on the DNA. The germline V gene encodes CDR1 MDHEN and CDR2 SYDVKM. The CDR3 totals 17 residues, both ends included. The CDR3 here is CASSTSTGGLSNYGYTF.

The V and J genes are TRBV5-1 and TRBJ1-1, with TRBD1 as a possible D gene (5 bases). Germline CDR1 reads SGHRS; CDR2 reads YFSETQ. V lost 0 bases, J lost 6 bases, and 12 bases lay in between. This CDR3 spans 14 amino acids. CDR3 coding DNA: TGCGCCAGCAGCTTGGTGGCAGGGTCGGCTGAAGCTTTCTTT. As protein: CASSLVAGSAEAFF.

The gene calls are TRBV7-9 and TRBJ1-6, with D perhaps TRBD1 (6 bases). Trimming took off 2 bases at V and 7 bases at J, with 9 bases between the two ends. This CDR3 spans 14 amino acids. The germline CDR1 and CDR2 sequences are SEHNR and FQNEAQ (reference sequence). CDR3: CASSLQGQNSPLHF. The CDR3 bases are TGTGCCAGCAGCTTACAGGGGCAAAATTCACCCCTCCACTTT.

V and J are TRBV9 and TRBJ1-2; weak D call: TRBD1 (5 bases). Germline CDR1 reads SGDLS; CDR2 reads YYNGEE. Trimming stripped 0 bases from V and 6 bases from J, with 18 bases between. The CDR3 runs to 16 residues. CDR3 loop: CASSVGGREKVDGYTF. In DNA, the CDR3 is TGTGCCAGCAGCGTAGGAGGCAGGGAAAAGGTGGATGGCTACACCTTC.

Of note for this clone: This specimen includes other DNA sequences encoding the same CDR3. This rearrangement joins TRBV5-6 to TRBJ1-1; no clear D. The CDR3 extends over 13 amino acids. The V end was cut by 0 bases, the J end by 1 base, with 4 bases between. CDR1 is SGHDT and CDR2 is YYEEEE in the germline V gene. In DNA, the CDR3 is TGTGCCAGCAGCTTGGGCGGGAACACTGAAGCTTTCTTT. It encodes CASSLGGNTEAFF.

The chain has TRBV27 and TRBJ1-1; D possibly corresponds to TRBD1 (5 bases). Germline-derived CDR1 and CDR2 are MNHEY and SMNVEV (reference sequence). The ends were cut back, 6 bases at V and 5 bases at J, with 19 bases in the middle. CDR3 length: 15 residues. The CDR3: CASSPQPGLETEAFF. In DNA form, the CDR3 reads TGTGCCAGCAGCCCCCAACCGGGACTTGAGACTGAAGCTTTCTTT.

The V call is TRBV28, the J call TRBJ2-5, with a possible D match to TRBD2 (5 bases). Trimming removed 5 bases from V and 3 bases from J, with 19 bases in between. This CDR3 region has 16 residues. From germline, CDR1 is MDHEN and CDR2 SYDVKM. CDR3 sequence (DNA): TGTGCCAGCAGTATAACCCATGGACTGAAAAAAGAGACCCAGTACTTC. Amino acids: CASSITHGLKKETQYF.